This T cell receptor beta chain derives from a study of blood T cell repertoires in COVID-19. Clones were sequenced by immunoSEQ multiplex PCR, and TCRdb holds only the in-frame ones, with some missing. The sample records a few hundred thousand clones, roughly 85% being singletons. This clone appeared a single time. Germline CDR1 and CDR2: SEHNR and FQNEAQ (reference sequence). The CDR3 has 15 amino acids. With 8 bases clipped from V and 3 bases from J, the junction kept 8 bases outside the gene matches. Sequenced input: peripheral blood. The sequence was obtained from a man aged 35 to 55 with acute or convalescent COVID-19. The chain combines TRBV7-9 with TRBJ2-2; 8 nucleotides align to TRBD1. CDR3 loop: CASDWTGRYTGELFF. CDR3 DNA sequence: TGTGCCAGCGACTGGACAGGGAGGTACACCGGGGAGCTGTTTTTT.